The clone carrying this T cell receptor (beta chain) was detected a few times. Germline loops: CDR1 MNHEY, CDR2 SMNVEV (reference sequence). The CDR3 is 17 residues long. J lost 3 bases, V lost 4 bases, and 12 bases had no gene match. This sample is drawn from a study of early T cells in non-severe SARS-CoV-2 infection. TCRdb re-analysed the 5' RACE reads in MiXCR, keeping a single row per CDR3 protein. The sample records about 77,000 distinct CDR3 sequences, less than 20% being singletons. This sequence was found in an adult who was a healthcare worker with PCR-confirmed SARS-CoV-2 infection or an uninfected control (not recorded which). The chain combines TRBV27 with TRBJ2-1; 7 bases fit TRBD2. Sequencing was performed on whole blood. CDR3 nucleotide sequence: TGTGCCAGCAGTTCCCCCTCCCGACTAGCACGCTACAATGAGCAGTTCTTC. Its translation is CASSSPSRLARYNEQFF.